This is a list of T cell receptor beta chains from one sample in a study of CD4 T cells in relation to SARS-CoV-2 and coronaviruses. These receptors have no known antigen. TCRdb's copy holds only in-frame clones and misses some; the assay was immunoSEQ multiplex PCR. The sample has about 23,000 clones, approximately 82% seen once. The material sequenced was CD4+ T cells from PBMCs, cultured in vitro. These receptors originate from a human donor in good health. Both conserved end residues are part of each CDR3. A D gene is named only where the DNA matches it firmly. Not every row has a clone size; where given, it reads once, few, many or a size class.

cdr3_nt cdr3_aa j_call clone_size v_call d_call
TGTGCCAGCACACTAGCGGGGACAGATACGCAGTATTTT CASTLAGTDTQYF TRBJ2-3 . TRBV12-3/TRBV12-4 TRBD2
TGTGCCAGCAGCTTAGGGCAGGCAGGGGTTGCCACAGATACGCAGTATTTT CASSLGQAGVATDTQYF TRBJ2-3 once TRBV7-2 .
TGCGCCAGCAGCGTGACAGGGGTGGACGGGGAGCTGTTTTTT CASSVTGVDGELFF TRBJ2-2 once TRBV5-1 TRBD1
TGTGCCAGCAGTTTATTCCCCTCCGCCGGGGAGCTGTTTTTT CASSLFPSAGELFF TRBJ2-2 . TRBV27 .
TGTGCCAGCAGCCAAGGGGTTGGGGTAGCTATTACCTACGAGCAGTACTTC CASSQGVGVAITYEQYF TRBJ2-7 . TRBV3-1/TRBV3-2 .
TGCGCCAGCAGCATCAAGGGTGACTATGGCTACACCTTC CASSIKGDYGYTF TRBJ1-2 . TRBV5-1 .
TGTGCCAGCAGCTCCGGGGGGCCTGAAGCTTTCTTT CASSSGGPEAFF TRBJ1-1 . TRBV7-2 .
TGTGCCAGCAGCCTCCGTGACGGTAGCAATCAGCCCCAGCATTTT CASSLRDGSNQPQHF TRBJ1-5 . TRBV5-6 .
TGTGCCAGCAGACACTCCGGGACAGCGAGCTACGAGCAGTACTTC CASRHSGTASYEQYF TRBJ2-7 . TRBV6-5 TRBD1
TGTGCCAGCAGCCCCCAGGGGGGGGCGCGAGATACGCAGTATTTT CASSPQGGARDTQYF TRBJ2-3 . TRBV3-1/TRBV3-2 .
TGTGCCAGCAGTTTACCCGGGGACCCCAGCTCCTACAATGAGCAGTTCTTC CASSLPGDPSSYNEQFF TRBJ2-1 once TRBV28 .
TGTGCCAGCTCACCATTGGGAGCGGGAGGTACAGATACGCAGTATTTT CASSPLGAGGTDTQYF TRBJ2-3 . TRBV18 TRBD2
TGTGCCAGCAGTTACAGGGATAGGGAGACCCAGTACTTC CASSYRDRETQYF TRBJ2-5 . TRBV27 .
TGCGCCAGCAGCCAAGAGGGAAGGGGCGCGGACACCTTC CASSQEGRGADTF TRBJ1-2 . TRBV4-1 .
TGTGCCAGCAGGGGACAGGGCTGGTACGAGCAGTACTTC CASRGQGWYEQYF TRBJ2-7 few TRBV6-5 TRBD1
TGTGCCAGCAGTCCCTCCCCGGACGGCGTTGAAGCTTTCTTT CASSPSPDGVEAFF TRBJ1-1 . TRBV27 .
TGTGCCAGCAGTACCCGGGACGGGTTGCGCGAGCAGTACTTC CASSTRDGLREQYF TRBJ2-7 . TRBV6-5 .
TGTGCCTGGAGTATCCAAGAGACCCAGTACTTC CAWSIQETQYF TRBJ2-5 . TRBV30 .
TGTGCCAGCAGTTCCGGCCGGCATTGGGCCTACGAGCAGTACTTC CASSSGRHWAYEQYF TRBJ2-7 . TRBV6-2/TRBV6-3 .
TGCGCCAGCAGCCTGGCGCTGCAGGGGGGGTTCCGCACAGATACGCAGTATTTT CASSLALQGGFRTDTQYF TRBJ2-3 . TRBV5-1 .
TGTGCCACCAGCTACGGACTAGTTGGTAGCACAGATACGCAGTATTTT CATSYGLVGSTDTQYF TRBJ2-3 . TRBV15 TRBD2
TGTGCCTGGAGAATCCTAGCGGGAGCCGAGCAGTACTTC CAWRILAGAEQYF TRBJ2-7 . TRBV30 TRBD2
TGCAGCGCCCGTCTCGGGGGAGGCTGGGGCTACACCTTC CSARLGGGWGYTF TRBJ1-2 . TRBV29-1 .
TGTGCCTGGACCCCTACCGGACTAGCGGGAGTTCAATACAATGAGCAGTTCTTC CAWTPTGLAGVQYNEQFF TRBJ2-1 . TRBV30 TRBD2
TGTGCCAGCAGCCAAGGTATAGTTTACGAGCAGTACTTC CASSQGIVYEQYF TRBJ2-7 few TRBV3-1/TRBV3-2 .
TGTGCCAGCAGTTTCCTCCCAGGCGGGACTAGCGGGAGTTTTGTCTGTATCCAAGAGACCCAGTACTTC CASSFLPGGTSGSFVCIQETQYF TRBJ2-5 . TRBV28 TRBD2
TGTGCCAGCAGTCCATCCGGGACAGGGCATAGCTCTGGGGCCAACGTCCTGACTTTC CASSPSGTGHSSGANVLTF TRBJ2-6 . TRBV6-6 TRBD1
TGCGCCAGCAGCCAAGGGGAGGGCCCCTATAATTCACCCCTCCACTTT CASSQGEGPYNSPLHF TRBJ1-6 once TRBV4-1 .
TGTGCCAGCAGCCTTAGCGGGGGGAAAAACAATGAGCAGTTCTTC CASSLSGGKNNEQFF TRBJ2-1 . TRBV7-2 TRBD2
TGTGCCAGCAGTGAATCACAGCTCAATCAGCCCCAGCATTTT CASSESQLNQPQHF TRBJ1-5 few TRBV2 .
TGTGCCAGCAGGACAGCTATGAACACTGAAGCTTTCTTT CASRTAMNTEAFF TRBJ1-1 few TRBV2 .
TGCGCCAGCAGCCAATCCCGGGACTACTACGAGCAGTACTTC CASSQSRDYYEQYF TRBJ2-7 . TRBV4-1 TRBD2
TGCGCCAGCAGCTTGGACAGGGTTGGCTACACCTTC CASSLDRVGYTF TRBJ1-2 . TRBV5-1 .
TGTGCTAGTGGTTCCGGTGTGTTTGGGGGGCGCGCCTATGGCTACACCTTC CASGSGVFGGRAYGYTF TRBJ1-2 . TRBV12-5 .
TGTGCCATCAGCCGGGACCGATTGGCGGGGAATGAGCAGTTCTTC CAISRDRLAGNEQFF TRBJ2-1 . TRBV10-3 .
TGTGCCAGCAGCCTTAACTCCGGAAGGAACACTGAAGCTTTCTTT CASSLNSGRNTEAFF TRBJ1-1 . TRBV7-3 .
TGTGCCAGCAGCGGAACAGGGCCAGGGAACTACGAGCAGTACTTC CASSGTGPGNYEQYF TRBJ2-7 . TRBV28 .
TGTGCCAGCAGCTCGATACAGGGGGCTAACACCGGGGAGCTGTTTTTT CASSSIQGANTGELFF TRBJ2-2 few TRBV7-3 TRBD1
TGTGCCAGCAGTATCACTAGCGGGAGGGCCTACGAGCAGTACTTC CASSITSGRAYEQYF TRBJ2-7 . TRBV28 TRBD2
TGTGCCAGCAGTTTTCTCCGGGATGAGACCCAGTACTTC CASSFLRDETQYF TRBJ2-5 . TRBV12-3/TRBV12-4 .
TGCAGCGTTACCGGACGGATGAACACTGAAGCTTTCTTT CSVTGRMNTEAFF TRBJ1-1 . TRBV29-1 .
TGCGCCAGCAGCCAAATCCGGACTAGAACGGGGGAGACCCAGTACTTC CASSQIRTRTGETQYF TRBJ2-5 . TRBV4-1 TRBD2
TGCAGTGCTAGGTTGTATGAGCAGTTCTTC CSARLYEQFF TRBJ2-1 . TRBV20-1 .
TGCAGCGTCGCAGGGGCGGCCTATGGCTACACCTTC CSVAGAAYGYTF TRBJ1-2 . TRBV29-1 .
TGTGCCAGCAGCTCCCCGGCCAACACCGGGGAGCTGTTTTTT CASSSPANTGELFF TRBJ2-2 . TRBV9 .
TGTGCCAGCAGCTTAAACGTCAATCAGCCCCAGCATTTT CASSLNVNQPQHF TRBJ1-5 . TRBV11-2 .
TGTGCCAGCGGGGGGTGGATGGAGACTGAAGCTTTCTTT CASGGWMETEAFF TRBJ1-1 . TRBV18 .
TGTGCCTGGGCCGGGACAGGGAGTTTCGGGGAGCTGTTTTTT CAWAGTGSFGELFF TRBJ2-2 few TRBV30 TRBD1
TGCGCCAGCAGCTTGGACCGAATCTATGGCTACACCTTC CASSLDRIYGYTF TRBJ1-2 . TRBV5-1 .
TGTGCCAGCAGCGCCTATCGGACAGGGGGCGAGGTGACCCAGTACTTC CASSAYRTGGEVTQYF TRBJ2-5 . TRBV13 TRBD1
TGTGCCAGCAGGGCACAAACAGGAAACTCTGGAAACACCATATATTTT CASRAQTGNSGNTIYF TRBJ1-3 once TRBV2 .
TGTGCCATCAGGGGGGCCCTTTACGAGCAGTACTTC CAIRGALYEQYF TRBJ2-7 . TRBV10-3 .
TGTGCCAGCAGCGTCGGCAGCAATGAAAAACTGTTTTTT CASSVGSNEKLFF TRBJ1-4 . TRBV9 .
TGCAGCGTTAAGCTCAGACAGGTTATTGGAAACACCATATATTTT CSVKLRQVIGNTIYF TRBJ1-3 . TRBV29-1 .
TGCGCCAGCAGCTGGATGACAGGGGCGCGGGGTCAGCCCCAGCATTTT CASSWMTGARGQPQHF TRBJ1-5 . TRBV5-1 TRBD1